One sample yielded the 19 T cell receptor beta chains listed below, sequenced in a study of blood T cell repertoires in COVID-19. Here immunoSEQ multiplex PCR was the method, and the copy in TCRdb shows in-frame clones only, minus some. Of more than 300,000 clones listed, 88% are singletons. Input material: PBMCs or T cells enriched from blood (not recorded which). These receptors came from a woman aged 18-30 years who had recovered from COVID-19.

V usage is TRBV6-5 and J usage is TRBJ1-5; TRBD1 matches at 7 bases. This CDR3 is 15 amino acids long. CDR1 is MNHEY and CDR2 is SVGAGI in the germline V gene. V was clipped by 6 bases and J by 1 base; unmatched bases: 6. DNA of the CDR3: TGTGCCAGCAGGGCCGGGACAGTAAGCAATCAGCCCCAGCATTTT. This sequence encodes CASRAGTVSNQPQHF.

The chain employs TRBV7-9 and TRBJ1-1; the match to TRBD1 covers 9 bases. V was pared by 4 bases and J by 4 bases, with 10 bases of the junction left unmatched. Germline V gene sequence: CDR1 SEHNR, CDR2 FQNEAQ (reference sequence). The CDR3 consists of 16 residues. The CDR3 DNA sequence: TGTGCCAGCAGCTCTGAGCCGGGACAGGGATCCACTGAAGCTTTCTTT. Protein: CASSSEPGQGSTEAFF.

The J gene is TRBJ2-7, the V gene TRBV7-8, with 7 bases that match TRBD2. Per germline, CDR1 SGHVS and CDR2 FQNEAQ. With V trimmed by 6 bases and J by 2 bases, 10 bases remained unmatched. This CDR3 has 15 amino acids. The CDR3 reads CASRGSRGVTYEQYF. CDR3 DNA: TGTGCCAGCAGGGGAAGTCGGGGGGTTACCTACGAGCAGTACTTC.

This chain links TRBV19 with TRBJ2-6, with 10 bases aligning to TRBD1. From germline, CDR1 is LNHDA and CDR2 SQIVND (reference sequence). The ends lost 4 bases at V and 2 bases at J; junction bases unmatched: 2. This CDR3 has 16 residues. CDR3 amino acids: CASSTGTGAGANVLTF. The CDR3 DNA follows: TGTGCCAGTAGTACCGGGACAGGGGCTGGGGCCAACGTCCTGACTTTC.

This clone was observed a single time. The chain employs TRBV28 and TRBJ1-4; D is uncertain. V lost 3 bases, J lost 8 bases, and 10 bases lay in between. This CDR3 spans 13 amino acids. Germline V gene data show CDR1 as MDHEN and CDR2 as SYDVKM. CDR3 DNA: TGTGCCAGCAGTTTCGGCACTAGAGAAAAACTGTTTTTT. Translation: CASSFGTREKLFF.

The chain has TRBV5-1 and TRBJ1-2; TRBD1 matches at 10 bases. Germline CDR1 and CDR2: SGHRS and YFSETQ. This CDR3 contains 15 residues. J gave up 8 bases and V 4 bases, and 11 bases lay outside the gene matches. The DNA for the CDR3 is TGCGCCAGCAGCCTCGACCCCGGGACAGGGGCCGGCTACACCTTC. Its translation is CASSLDPGTGAGYTF.

The J gene is TRBJ2-7, the V gene TRBV5-6; the match to TRBD1 covers 8 bases. Per the germline V gene, CDR1 is SGHDT and CDR2 is YYEEEE. CDR3 length: 13 residues. The V gene end was trimmed by 7 bases and the J gene end by 0 bases; junction bases not matched to a gene: 3. The CDR3 DNA is TGTGCCAGCGGACAGGGTCCCTCCTACGAGCAGTACTTC. Its protein is CASGQGPSYEQYF.

This chain uses TRBV3-1 (or the pseudogene TRBV3-2) with TRBJ2-1; 7 bases are shared with TRBD1. The length of the CDR3 is 19 residues. Germline assignment: CDR1 LGHDT and CDR2 YNNKEL (reference sequence). The trim removed 3 bases at V and 1 base at J, leaving 15 bases unmatched. CDR3 sequence: CASSHSSRTGGISYNEQFF. CDR3 in DNA: TGTGCCAGCAGCCACTCATCGAGGACAGGTGGCATATCCTACAATGAGCAGTTCTTC.

As to this clone: This specimen includes other DNA sequences encoding the same CDR3. V and J are TRBV7-8 and TRBJ1-5, with 11 bases fitting TRBD1. The germline CDR1 and CDR2 sequences are SGHVS and FQNEAQ. V shed 1 base, J shed 4 bases, and the junction held 0 bases outside the gene matches. The CDR3 runs 15 residues. This chain's CDR3 is CASSLGDRGNQPQHF. Written as DNA, the CDR3 is TGTGCCAGCAGCTTAGGGGACAGGGGGAATCAGCCCCAGCATTTT.

The V call is TRBV19, the J call TRBJ2-1; a possible D gene is TRBD2 (5 bases). Trimming shortened V by 6 bases and J by 4 bases, and 10 bases separated the two germline ends. The germline V gene has CDR1 LNHDA and CDR2 SQIVND (reference sequence). The CDR3 spans 13 residues. CDR3 sequence: CASSLLAYNEQFF. The CDR3 DNA reads as TGTGCCAGTAGCCTGTTAGCGTACAATGAGCAGTTCTTC.

This chain links TRBV19 with TRBJ1-1; 7 bases are shared with TRBD1. There are 16 residues in the CDR3. Germline-derived CDR1 and CDR2 are LNHDA and SQIVND (reference sequence). After removal of 4 bases from V and 0 bases from J, the junction contained 8 bases not matched to a gene. In DNA, the CDR3 is TGTGCCAGTAGTAAACAACCCGGGACAGTGAACACTGAAGCTTTCTTT. This sequence encodes CASSKQPGTVNTEAFF.

The rearrangement uses TRBV10-3 and TRBJ2-1; 7 nucleotides match TRBD1. The germline V gene has CDR1 ENHRY and CDR2 SYGVKD. The CDR3 is 11 amino acids. Germline trimming cut 6 bases from V and 15 bases from J; bases unmatched to any gene: 8. The CDR3: CAIRKDRDAFF. CDR3 in DNA: TGTGCCATCAGAAAAGACAGGGATGCGTTCTTC.

The V call is TRBV28, the J call TRBJ2-5, with 10 bases identical to TRBD2. The CDR3 has 16 residues. The germline CDR1 and CDR2 sequences are MDHEN and SYDVKM. J gave up 4 bases and V 6 bases, and 11 bases lay outside the gene matches. The CDR3 is CASSYKSGGARETQYF. Written as DNA, the CDR3 is TGTGCCAGCAGCTACAAAAGCGGGGGGGCCAGAGAGACCCAGTACTTC.

CDR3 DNA sequence: TGTGCCAGCAGTTATAGGCAGGGGGATCAGCCCCAGCATTTT. It specifies CASSYRQGDQPQHF. J is TRBJ1-5 and V is TRBV6-6; 7 bases are a match to TRBD1. The germline V gene encodes CDR1 MNHNY and CDR2 SVGAGI (reference sequence). J gave up 5 bases and V 3 bases, and 4 bases lay outside the gene matches. CDR3 length: 14 residues.

This rearrangement joins TRBV7-6 to TRBJ2-5; 7 bases fit TRBD1. This CDR3 contains 14 residues. Germline values: CDR1 SGHVS, CDR2 FNYEAQ. V shed 2 bases and J 3 bases; nucleotides not matched to a gene: 3. The CDR3 spells CASSLLTGEETQYF. The DNA of the CDR3 is TGTGCCAGCAGCTTACTAACAGGGGAAGAGACCCAGTACTTC. The full variable domain, completed using reference TRBV7-6 and TRBJ2-5, is GAGVSQSPRYKVTKRGQDVALRCDPISGHVSLYWYRQALGQGPEFLTYFNYEAQQDKSGLPNDRFSAERPEGSISTLTIQRTEQRDSAMYRCASSLLTGEETQYFGPGTRLLVL.

This clone was counted a few times. The chain joins TRBV23-1 to TRBJ2-7; 8 bases align to TRBD1. TRBV23-1 is reported as an ORF; its role is uncertain. The CDR3 extends over 14 amino acids. J was trimmed by 6 bases and V by 6 bases; bases with no gene match: 10. CDR3: CASSRDRILVEQYF. The CDR3 bases are TGCGCCAGCAGCCGGGACAGGATTCTTGTCGAGCAGTACTTC.

The chain links TRBV19 to TRBJ1-4; 7 bases are shared with TRBD1. Trimming at V came to 5 bases and at J to 7 bases, leaving 7 bases not matched to a gene. This CDR3 has 14 residues. Germline V gives CDR1 LNHDA, CDR2 SQIVND (reference sequence). The CDR3 spells CASSPTGTSEKLFF. The CDR3 nucleotides read TGTGCCAGTAGTCCGACAGGGACCAGTGAAAAACTGTTTTTT.

Only one count was recorded for this clone. The rearrangement links TRBV9 to TRBJ1-2; D not certain. V dropped 0 bases and J dropped 4 bases, with 7 bases sitting between them. The CDR3 extends over 13 amino acids. The germline CDR1 and CDR2 sequences are SGDLS and YYNGEE. The CDR3 sequence: CASSVDGAYGYTF. The CDR3 region has the DNA TGTGCCAGCAGCGTAGATGGAGCCTATGGCTACACCTTC.

The chain recombines TRBV9 with TRBJ1-1, with D uncertain. Trimming stripped 3 bases from V and 5 bases from J, with 11 bases between. The CDR3 has 13 amino acids. Germline assignment: CDR1 SGDLS and CDR2 YYNGEE. DNA for the CDR3: TGTGCCAGCAGCGGAGGGCCGAGGACTGAAGCTTTCTTT. This translates into CASSGGPRTEAFF.